The sequence of this T cell receptor (beta chain) was determined in a study of cytomegalovirus exposure and HLA in healthy donors. Study overall: Earlier work reported 117 million unique TCR beta sequences from about 170 million T cells.

PCR was performed using 60 Vbeta and 13 Jbeta primers. Measured with immunoSEQ multiplex PCR; TCRdb has only the in-frame clones, and not every one. This sample carries approximately 190,000 clones, about four fifths of them seen once, and the ten largest clones take 1.7%. Findings of the study overall: Later analysis suggested links between common viral pathogens and several top significant clusters. Rarity marked most TCR sequences, yet some public TCRs occurred in many donors.

Healthy bone marrow donors made up the donors. Comments on this clone: Its target is unknown.

The clonotype was recovered from a woman between 18 and 30 years old in good health and CMV-seronegative. Sample: PBMCs.

Written as DNA, the CDR3 is TGTGCCAGCAGCCAAGATAGCACTAGCGGGACAGATACGCAGTATTTT. This codes for CASSQDSTSGTDTQYF. This sequence joins TRBV4-2 and TRBJ2-3; 9 positions agree with TRBD2. This CDR3 spans 16 amino acids. Germline V gene lookup returns CDR1 LGHNA and CDR2 YNFKEQ. V shed 0 bases, J shed 3 bases, and the junction held 4 bases outside the gene matches.